These T cell receptor beta chains were read from a single sample in a study of blood T cells in healthy people across ages. Using its own MiXCR run on the 5' RACE reads, TCRdb lists one record per CDR3 protein. The data show 550,000 to 800,000 distinct CDR3 sequences, 20% to 25% seen once. Specimen: blood. Receptors originate from a man aged 65 to 85 in good health. Each CDR3 is given with its conserved first and last residue. D genes are given only for firm matches. Clone size is given for some rows only: seen once, a few or many times, or a class if the clone is expanded.

>TRBJ1-5|TRBV20-1|.|.
CSARDEWTAYSNQPQHF
TGCAGTGCTAGAGATGAATGGACAGCCTATAGCAATCAGCCCCAGCATTTT
>TRBJ1-4|TRBV6-5|.|.
CASSFYFEWRANEKLFF
TGTGCCAGCAGTTTCTACTTCGAGTGGCGAGCTAATGAAAAACTGTTTTTT
>TRBJ2-5|TRBV7-8|.|.
CASSLVRSFGQETQYF
TGTGCCAGCAGCTTAGTTCGGTCATTCGGCCAAGAGACCCAGTACTTC
>TRBJ2-1|TRBV12-3/TRBV12-4|few|.
CASRANVNEQFF
TGTGCCAGCAGGGCGAACGTCAATGAGCAGTTCTTC
>TRBJ2-7|TRBV6-6|few|TRBD1
CASSYSMGQGSYEQYF
TGTGCCAGCAGTTACTCGATGGGACAGGGCTCCTACGAGCAGTACTTC
>TRBJ2-5|TRBV10-3|.|.
CAIKGGPQGTQYF
TGTGCCATTAAGGGTGGGCCCCAAGGGACCCAGTACTTC
>TRBJ2-2|TRBV4-1|few|TRBD1
CASSQDHRGSGELFF
TGCGCCAGCAGCCAAGATCACAGGGGATCCGGGGAGCTGTTTTTT
>TRBJ2-7|TRBV18|.|TRBD1
CASSWTGGIYEQYF
TGTGCCAGCTCGTGGACAGGGGGCATCTACGAGCAGTACTTC
>TRBJ2-1|TRBV5-5|many|.
CASSLAWEQFF
TGTGCCAGCAGCTTGGCGTGGGAGCAGTTCTTC
>TRBJ1-2|TRBV29-1|few|.
CSVEDQAGFNYGYTF
TGCAGCGTTGAAGATCAGGCAGGGTTTAACTATGGCTACACCTTC
>TRBJ2-2|TRBV5-1|many|.
CASSPGTGELFF
TGCGCCAGCAGCCCGGGCACCGGGGAGCTGTTTTTT
>TRBJ2-1|TRBV20-1|few|TRBD2
CSASLTSGRASYNEQFF
TGCAGTGCTTCTTTGACTAGCGGGAGGGCCTCCTACAATGAGCAGTTCTTC
>TRBJ2-2|TRBV10-3|once|TRBD2
CAIRPLAGEDTGALFF
TGTGCCATCAGGCCGCTAGCGGGAGAGGACACCGGGGCGCTGTTTTTT
>TRBJ2-5|TRBV5-1|many|.
CASSPQLGRDQETQYF
TGCGCCAGCAGCCCCCAGCTCGGCCGGGACCAAGAGACCCAGTACTTC
>TRBJ2-2|TRBV24-1|few|.
CATSDGGKSTGELFF
TGTGCCACCAGTGATGGTGGGAAGAGCACCGGGGAGCTGTTTTTT
>TRBJ1-3|TRBV7-6|.|.
CASSLAQLSGNTIYF
TGTGCCAGCAGCTTAGCACAGCTCTCTGGAAACACCATATATTTT
>TRBJ2-5|TRBV28|many|TRBD1
CASSLQTGAMYF
TGTGCCAGCAGTTTACAGACAGGGGCAATGTACTTC
>TRBJ2-2|TRBV12-3/TRBV12-4|.|.
CASSRTGGGELFF
TGTGCCAGCAGCCGAACCGGGGGTGGGGAGCTGTTTTTT
>TRBJ2-3|TRBV5-1|few|.
CASSLGVRRDSGTQYF
TGCGCCAGCAGCTTGGGGGTGCGGCGGGACAGCGGTACGCAGTATTTT
>TRBJ2-7|TRBV6-2/TRBV6-3|once|.
CASMESSRGHYEQYF
TGTGCCAGCATGGAAAGTTCTCGCGGACACTACGAGCAGTACTTC
>TRBJ1-2|TRBV7-2|.|TRBD1
CASRRPGTGPNYGYTF
TGTGCCAGCAGGCGGCCCGGGACAGGGCCTAACTATGGCTACACCTTC
>TRBJ2-7|TRBV7-2|few|TRBD2
CASSQLAGGSYEQYF
TGTGCCAGCAGCCAGCTAGCGGGAGGGAGCTACGAGCAGTACTTC
>TRBJ2-7|TRBV12-3/TRBV12-4|many|.
CASSFSFSEQYF
TGTGCCAGCAGTTTCTCCTTTTCCGAGCAGTACTTC
>TRBJ1-4|TRBV20-1|few|.
CSASMGGRGNEKLFF
TGCAGTGCTAGTATGGGGGGGCGGGGTAATGAAAAACTGTTTTTT
>TRBJ2-7|TRBV20-1|few|TRBD2
CSARARTSGTYEQYF
TGCAGTGCTAGGGCGCGGACTAGCGGCACCTACGAGCAGTACTTC
>TRBJ1-5|TRBV19|few|TRBD1
CASRTGDYSNQPQHF
TGTGCCAGTCGGACAGGGGACTATAGCAATCAGCCCCAGCATTTT
>TRBJ2-5|TRBV7-2|few|TRBD1
CASSPDRVEYF
TGTGCCAGCAGCCCGGACAGGGTTGAGTACTTC
>TRBJ2-2|TRBV6-6|few|.
CASSPGWGGNTGELFF
TGTGCCAGCAGCCCCGGGTGGGGCGGGAACACCGGGGAGCTGTTTTTT
>TRBJ2-1|TRBV5-4|few|TRBD2
CASSAGLAGGQEQFF
TGTGCCAGCAGCGCGGGACTAGCGGGAGGTCAAGAGCAGTTCTTC
>TRBJ2-1|TRBV12-5|.|.
CASGLAEGGYNEQFF
TGTGCTAGTGGTTTAGCGGAGGGGGGCTACAATGAGCAGTTCTTC
>TRBJ2-5|TRBV25-1|.|.
CASSDTGYRVQETQYF
TGTGCCAGCAGTGACACGGGTTACAGGGTACAAGAGACCCAGTACTTC
>TRBJ2-6|TRBV6-1|few|.
CASSENSGSGANVLTF
TGTGCCAGCAGCGAAAATTCAGGTTCTGGGGCCAACGTCCTGACTTTC
>TRBJ2-1|TRBV5-6|.|TRBD2
CASTAGLVNEQFF
TGTGCCAGCACCGCGGGACTAGTCAATGAGCAGTTCTTC
>TRBJ2-3|TRBV12-3/TRBV12-4|.|TRBD1
CASSQDRTTTDTRYF
TGTGCCAGCAGCCAGGACAGGACCACCACAGATACGCGGTATTTT
>TRBJ2-7|TRBV12-3/TRBV12-4|.|.
CASSLSWDDTSYEQYF
TGTGCCAGCAGTTTGTCCTGGGATGATACCTCCTACGAGCAGTACTTC
>TRBJ1-2|TRBV25-1|.|.
CASSEYDTTGGYTF
TGTGCCAGCAGTGAATACGATACGACGGGTGGCTACACCTTC
>TRBJ1-6|TRBV11-2|few|.
CASSLDLRGSPLHF
TGTGCCAGCAGCTTAGATCTGCGGGGTTCACCCCTCCACTTT